This TCR beta chain comes out of a study of cytomegalovirus exposure and HLA in healthy donors (dated by TCRdb to 2016 to 2017). Study-level background: The roughly 650 repertoires of the first cohort and the 95 to 150 validation repertoires were produced on the same platform, according to a later analysis. To predict cytomegalovirus infection status, the study brought together high-throughput TCR immunosequencing, statistical association of individual TCRs with disease status, and machine learning. Besides the first cohort of more than 650 subjects, a separate validation cohort made up of 120 or so different subjects was used. The study aimed to test whether cataloging public T cell receptors could reveal signatures of past pathogen exposure.

Libraries came from the immunoSEQ multiplex PCR assay. The source study handled its data this way. To diagnose cytomegalovirus status from the catalog of TCR beta chain sequences, a statistical classification framework was built. TCRdb holds this immuneACCESS table with in-frame rearrangements only. Some clones are missing; in checked studies, unresolved V genes explain under half, and the rest has no known cause. The V and J calls and clone size come from that table; D and trimming were worked out from the DNA. A total of some 160,000 clones appear in this sample, more than 85% of them only once. The ten largest clones represent approximately 0.7% of the sample. For this chain, trimming is 0 bases at the V end and 0 bases at the J end, and the number of junction bases without a gene match is 12. CDR1 and CDR2, per the germline V gene (reference sequence), are GTSNPN and SVGIG. Measured from the cysteine to the phenylalanine, the CDR3 is 20 residues long. Just the 60-base CDR3 DNA is kept, in frame starting at base 1.

Separate from the approximately 690-subject first cohort, the validation cohort of 95 to 150 subjects was the group to which the donors belonged. General findings and caveats noted by the study authors: The classifier was reported to diagnose cytomegalovirus status with high specificity and sensitivity in both the original cohort and the validation cohort. A few of the identified cytomegalovirus-associated TCR beta chains were confirmed in vitro to be specific for cytomegalovirus antigens. According to the authors, the approach could potentially be generalized to other disease states and immunological phenotypes. A later analysis found that TCRs clustered in the first cohort also tended to co-occur in the 120 or so validation repertoires, with 94% of cluster scores above 0. In the study, approximately 160 TCR beta chains were listed as associated with cytomegalovirus. A later analysis had no HLA typing for the validation cohort, so co-occurrence there was scored across all 130 or so repertoires. Most TCR sequences were observed very rarely across donors, whereas some public TCRs were present in many individuals.

A remark on this clone: The antigen it binds to is not known. No much larger clonotype is one base removed from it; base qualities were not supplied.

Sequencing was done on a sample of PBMCs. The sequence was collected from a young man in good health and CMV-seronegative. The chain employs TRBV30 and TRBJ2-2, with 11 bases matching TRBD2. Read as DNA, the sequence is TGTGCCTGGAGTGTGGGGCTAGCGGGGGGCCAAGACTCGAACACCGGGGAGCTGTTTTTT. Protein translation: CAWSVGLAGGQDSNTGELFF.